This T cell receptor beta chain emerged from a study of T cells after yellow fever vaccination. CDR3 size: 13 residues. Germline lookup yields CDR1 KGHSH and CDR2 LQKENI. Trimming took 3 bases from V and 9 from J; bases not matched to a gene: 6. Using its own MiXCR run on the 5' RACE reads, TCRdb lists one record per CDR3 protein. Among over 250,000 distinct CDR3 sequences listed, approximately 4% were seen once. This clonotype was observed a few times. The sequencing used PBMCs, collected 5 days after the yellow fever booster vaccination. The rearrangement links TRBV18 to TRBJ1-2; TRBD1 aligns across 8 bases. The TCR comes from a man between 18 and 29 years old who received the YFV17D yellow fever vaccine. The CDR3: CASSPDQGASYTF. The CDR3 DNA is TGTGCCAGCTCACCTGATCAGGGGGCGAGCTACACCTTC.